These 17 T cell receptor beta chains were sequenced from one sample in a study of regulatory T cells. Points from the study as a whole: Hydrophobic residues at CDR3 positions 6 and 7 were enriched in conventional CD4+ T cells of CD3G-deficient patients.

The PCR used 52 TRBV and 13 TRBJ primers. The data were produced by immunoSEQ multiplex PCR, yet TCRdb's version contains in-frame clones alone and is incomplete. This sample has 20,000 to 25,000 clones; 70% to 90% occur once, and the top ten carry approximately 1.2%. Their antigens are not known. The specimen was conventional CD4+ T cells sorted from blood. The source is a child aged 5-17 years with CD3G deficiency.

The chain recombines TRBV19 with TRBJ2-3; D gene uncertain. CDR1 and CDR2 from the germline V gene are LNHDA and SQIVND (reference sequence). V was pared by 3 bases and J by 6 bases, with 10 bases between. The CDR3 has 13 amino acids. CDR3 amino acids: CASSIRFRDTQYF. CDR3 in DNA: TGTGCCAGTAGTATTCGTTTTCGGGATACGCAGTATTTT.

The chain recombines TRBV27 with TRBJ2-1, with 15 bases matching TRBD2. The V gene's germline CDR1 is MNHEY and CDR2 SMNVEV (reference sequence). This CDR3 is 17 amino acids long. Losses at the gene ends were 4 bases for V and 9 bases for J; bases not matched to a gene: 10. CDR3 sequence: CASSSLGLAGGRGEQFF. In DNA form, the CDR3 reads TGTGCCAGCAGTTCCCTCGGACTAGCGGGAGGGAGGGGTGAGCAGTTCTTC.

The V call is TRBV19, the J call TRBJ1-5, with unresolved D. The length of the CDR3 is 13 residues. Germline V gene sequence: CDR1 LNHDA, CDR2 SQIVND (reference sequence). V was shortened by 5 bases and J by 3 bases, with 8 bases between the two germline ends. CDR3 nucleotide sequence: TGTGCCAGTAGTTGGTCGAACAATCAGCCCCAGCATTTT. As protein: CASSWSNNQPQHF.

The V and J genes are TRBV6-1 and TRBJ2-7; a weak D match, TRBD1 (7 bases). Per the germline V gene, CDR1 is MNHNS and CDR2 is SASEGT. The CDR3 has 15 residues. V lost 6 bases, J lost 5 bases, and 20 bases lay in between. This CDR3 is CASRAGQGGIDEQYF. CDR3 bases: TGTGCCAGCAGGGCGGGTCAGGGGGGCATCGACGAGCAGTACTTC.

The chain uses TRBV11-2 and TRBJ1-1; TRBD1 matches at 9 bases. Germline V gene lookup returns CDR1 SGHAT and CDR2 FQNNGV. V shed 1 base and J 4 bases; nucleotides not matched to a gene: 4. This CDR3 has 15 amino acids. The CDR3 nucleotides read TGTGCCAGCAGCTTAGGTTCGACAGGGGGCACTGAAGCTTTCTTT. It encodes CASSLGSTGGTEAFF.

The V call is TRBV27, the J call TRBJ2-1, with a tentative D call TRBD2 (6 bases). This CDR3 contains 22 residues. Germline CDR1 is MNHEY and CDR2 is SMNVEV (reference sequence). V lost 6 bases to trimming and J lost 9 bases, with 42 bases between them. The CDR3 loop reads CASSRSPILAGRARAGVREQFF. In DNA, the CDR3 is TGTGCCAGCAGCCGTTCCCCTATCCTGGCGGGGCGGGCACGAGCGGGCGTTCGTGAGCAGTTCTTC.

V gene TRBV10-3 combines with J gene TRBJ2-1, with unresolved D. Germline V gives CDR1 ENHRY, CDR2 SYGVKD. V shed 3 bases and J shed 3 bases, with 9 bases lying between them. This CDR3 spans 14 amino acids. CDR3 sequence (DNA): TGTGCCATCAGTGATCCGCCAGGCTACAATGAGCAGTTCTTC. This encodes CAISDPPGYNEQFF.

The V call is TRBV1, the J call TRBJ2-3; the table's D call TRBD2 went unverified against the DNA. TRBV1 counts as a pseudogene. This CDR3 region has 13 residues. Written as DNA, the CDR3 is TGCACCAGCCCGGGTCATAACACAGATACGCAGTATTTT. Protein: CTSPGHNTDTQYF.

J is TRBJ2-1 and V is TRBV28, with 7 bases matching TRBD2. This CDR3 comprises 12 residues. Germline assignment: CDR1 MDHEN and CDR2 SYDVKM. With 5 bases clipped from V and 12 bases from J, the junction kept 7 bases outside the gene matches. CDR3: CASSPRTSRQFF. The DNA for the CDR3 is TGTGCCAGCAGTCCACGGACTAGTCGGCAGTTCTTC.

The chain links TRBV18 to TRBJ1-2; a possible D gene is TRBD1 (6 bases). Germline V gene data show CDR1 as KGHSH and CDR2 as LQKENI. This CDR3 region has 13 residues. The V end was cut by 6 bases, the J end by 3 bases, with 11 bases between. CDR3 loop: CASSPYRDYGYTF. CDR3 in DNA: TGTGCCAGCTCTCCCTACAGGGACTATGGCTACACCTTC.

The chain recombines TRBV6-6 with TRBJ1-4; D uncertain. Trimming left V 6 bases short and J 5 bases short, with 13 bases between. Germline V gene sequence: CDR1 MNHNY, CDR2 SVGAGI (reference sequence). The CDR3 spans 14 residues. The CDR3 sequence: CASRKGRANEKLFF. CDR3 nucleotide sequence: TGTGCCAGCAGAAAAGGACGGGCGAATGAAAAACTGTTTTTT.

The chain combines TRBV5-1 with TRBJ2-1, with a tentative D call TRBD1 (6 bases). V lost 1 base to trimming and J lost 6 bases, with 14 bases between them. The CDR3 extends over 15 amino acids. The germline V gene has CDR1 SGHRS and CDR2 YFSETQ. CDR3 region: CASSLLQGGVNEQFF. The CDR3 bases are TGCGCCAGCAGCTTGTTACAGGGTGGGGTCAATGAGCAGTTCTTC.

This chain connects TRBV28 to TRBJ1-2; weak D call: TRBD1 (5 bases). There are 15 residues in the CDR3. From germline, CDR1 is MDHEN and CDR2 SYDVKM. V was trimmed by 2 bases and J by 4 bases, leaving 14 bases between them. CDR3 sequence reads: CASSLGGALGYGYTF. CDR3 sequence (DNA): TGTGCCAGCAGTTTAGGTGGGGCGCTGGGCTATGGCTACACCTTC.

The chain has TRBV6-6 and TRBJ2-7; TRBD2 aligns across 11 bases. The CDR3 spans 15 residues. The V segment lost 2 bases and the J segment 5 bases; nucleotides outside the gene matches: 5. Germline CDR1 is MNHNY and CDR2 is SVGAGI (reference sequence). CDR3 DNA sequence: TGTGCCAGCAGTTACGGGACTAGCGGTCCCCACGAGCAGTACTTC. It codes for CASSYGTSGPHEQYF.

The count of this clone is one. This chain uses TRBV4-1 with TRBJ2-7; D ambiguous. CDR1 MGHRA and CDR2 YSYEKL come from the germline V gene. The CDR3 has 15 residues. Trimming left V 1 base short and J 3 bases short, with 13 bases between. The CDR3 spells CASSQALEARYEQYF. The CDR3 nucleotides are TGCGCCAGCAGCCAAGCATTAGAAGCCCGCTACGAGCAGTACTTC.

The V call is TRBV27, the J call TRBJ2-1; 10 nucleotides line up with TRBD1. Trimming cost V 5 bases and J 3 bases; bases outside gene matches: 10. CDR1 and CDR2 (germline): MNHEY, SMNVEV (reference sequence). This CDR3 comprises 17 residues. CDR3 in amino acids: CASSRGTGTGVYNEQFF. The CDR3 coding sequence is TGTGCCAGCAGTCGGGGGACCGGGACAGGGGTCTACAATGAGCAGTTCTTC.

The chain recombines TRBV5-1 with TRBJ2-5; 10 bases are shared with TRBD2. The CDR3 spans 16 residues. With 3 bases clipped from V and 4 bases from J, the junction kept 9 bases outside the gene matches. Germline lookup yields CDR1 SGHRS and CDR2 YFSETQ. The CDR3 loop is CASSYASGSGRETQYF. DNA of the CDR3: TGCGCCAGCAGCTATGCTAGCGGGAGCGGGAGAGAGACCCAGTACTTC. Full variable domain (remainder filled in from reference TRBV5-1 and TRBJ2-5): KAGVTQTPRYLIKTRGQQVTLSCSPISGHRSVSWYQQTPGQGLQFLFEYFSETQRNKGNFPGRFSGRQFSNSRSEMNVSTLELGDSALYLCASSYASGSGRETQYFGPGTRLLVL.